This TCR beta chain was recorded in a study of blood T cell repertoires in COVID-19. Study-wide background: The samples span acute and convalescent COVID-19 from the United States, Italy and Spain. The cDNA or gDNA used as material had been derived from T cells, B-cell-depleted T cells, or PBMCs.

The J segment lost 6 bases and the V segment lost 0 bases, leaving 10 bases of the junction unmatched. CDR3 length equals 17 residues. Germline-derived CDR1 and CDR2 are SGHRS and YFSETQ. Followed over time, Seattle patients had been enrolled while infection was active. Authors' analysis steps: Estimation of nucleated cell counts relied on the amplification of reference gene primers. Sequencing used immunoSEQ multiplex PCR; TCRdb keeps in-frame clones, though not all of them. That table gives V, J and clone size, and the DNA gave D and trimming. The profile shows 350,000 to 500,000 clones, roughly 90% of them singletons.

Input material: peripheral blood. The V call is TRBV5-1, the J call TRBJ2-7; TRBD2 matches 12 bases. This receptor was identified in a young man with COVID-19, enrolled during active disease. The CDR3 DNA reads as TGCGCCAGCAGCTTGGTCCCCGTGACTAGCGGGAGTACCGAGCAGTACTTC. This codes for CASSLVPVTSGSTEQYF. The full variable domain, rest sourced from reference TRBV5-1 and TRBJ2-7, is KAGVTQTPRYLIKTRGQQVTLSCSPISGHRSVSWYQQTPGQGLQFLFEYFSETQRNKGNFPGRFSGRQFSNSRSEMNVSTLELGDSALYLCASSLVPVTSGSTEQYFGPGTRLTVT.